The text below deals with one T cell receptor beta chain. What it binds is unknown. With the 5' RACE reads reprocessed, TCRdb shows one record per CDR3 protein and no DNA. The data show approximately 170,000 distinct CDR3 sequences, and the top ten clones hold 20% to 25%. These data originate in a study of T cells expressing NK-cell markers. Findings and limits, study-wide: 1.0-7.0% of CD8+ T cells in about six donors belonged to dominant NKG2C+ clonotypes.

Germline CDR1 and CDR2: MDHEN and SYDVKM. The CDR3 sequence is 16 residues long. The sequence was obtained from a man aged 18-75 years in good health. The rearrangement links TRBV28 to TRBJ2-7; TCRdb reports TRBD1, a call that lacks DNA to check it against. The sample consisted of blood T cells: a sorted CD56 or NKG2C T cell subset, CD4+ or CD8+ T cells, or bulk PBMC T cells (not recorded which). This chain's CDR3 is CASSLLRDSPAYEQYF.